What follows describes a single TCR beta chain. A few counts support this clonotype. Its cognate antigen has yet to be identified. No much larger clone is present one base from it, and per-base qualities are unavailable. For repertoire sequencing, the TCR beta CDR3 regions were amplified from RNA transcripts. The first round was an RT-PCR using HTBI primers with the Qiagen OneStep RT-PCR kit, and this first round was followed by a second-round multiplex PCR, then size selection and purification. Sequencing of the libraries was carried out on an Illumina HiSeq2000 in paired-end mode with 100 bp reads. In the authors' own workflow: SOAPnuke was used to process the reads, throwing out any read that had adapters, had uncalled bases, had a mean Phred below 15, or lacked an exact constant-primer or identifier match. COPE v1.2.5 was used to merge the high-quality paired reads. Each unique nucleotide sequence was defined as a clonotype, and clonotypes were aligned to IMGT TRB V, D and J references with MiTCR v1.1. The analysis was limited to V-J combinations with a frequency above 0.0001, which together covered around 99% of the repertoires. For each V-J combination, a TCR clonal expansion and chaos score was defined as the ratio of F50 clonal expansion to chaos observed in the TCRdist matrix. Welch's t-statistics and random forest were used to reduce features to some 13 V-J combinations, which were fed into a naive Bayes classifier. Thyroid-blood repertoire similarity was quantified with the Morisita-Horn index. Using fastp at Q25 and MiXCR, TCRdb reprocessed the public reads and kept productive beta chains. Rows matching on CDR3 protein sequence are summarized as one entry with the most common DNA and genes. TCRdb assigned the V and J calls; the authors' analysis was not used. Within this sample are roughly 700,000 distinct CDR3 sequences, with about 44% of them counted one time only. Less than 55% of the sample comes from the top ten.

Sequences WSHSY (CDR1) and SAAADI (CDR2) are obtained from the germline V gene. The CDR3 holds 14 amino acids from the cysteine to the phenylalanine. CDR3 DNA only is kept here, 42 bases in frame from base 1. V lost 6 bases and J lost 7 bases; the stretch between them is 13 bases long. The record originates from a study of Graves' ophthalmopathy and Graves' hyperthyroidism (dated by TCRdb to between 2017 and 2018). About the full investigation: Peripheral blood was collected at initial diagnosis, before any treatment. In total, around 130 blood samples were TCR-sequenced: approximately 40 ophthalmopathy, about 75 hyperthyroidism and approximately 17 hyperthyroidism-to-ophthalmopathy patients. Once sampling was done, hyperthyroidism patients were given methimazole at a starting dose of 30 mg daily, while ophthalmopathy patients were given high-dose intravenous methylprednisolone. The study used signatures of the TCR beta repertoire to tell Graves' ophthalmopathy apart from Graves' hyperthyroidism and to predict which patients would progress to ophthalmopathy. To explore V-J signatures that separate ophthalmopathy from hyperthyroidism, a discovery set of 100 patients was enrolled, consisting of about 45 with ophthalmopathy and around 57 with stable hyperthyroidism. In more than five hyperthyroidism patients, T-cell repertoires of thyroid tissue and blood were compared. The independent validation cohort included some 19 hyperthyroidism patients plus 17 patients who later progressed from hyperthyroidism to ophthalmopathy. What the research found in general, with its limitations: Most of the expanded thyroid clonotypes with a frequency above 0.001 were also detected in blood, and it was suggested that the thyroid immune response may be reflected by blood repertoires. In validation, the model predicted ophthalmopathy progression with about 70% sensitivity and 72.22% specificity; 12 predicted patients were CT-confirmed with GO in a median of about 6.2 months. The 13-signature model separated ophthalmopathy from stable hyperthyroidism with approximately 90% sensitivity and about 81% specificity in cross-validation, and 80%/75% in the test set. Sample size was not predetermined statistically, and investigators were not blinded to group allocation.

Ophthalmopathy patients had moderately to severely active disease, Clinical Activity Score of at least 3, NOSPECS grade of at least 4, and disease duration under 3 months. Anyone with other autoimmune diseases, uncontrolled infections, pregnancy or lactation was excluded from the study. Diagnosis relied on clinical symptoms, serum thyroxine, TRAb, thyroid ultrasound and orbital computed tomography. Ficoll-Paque density gradient centrifugation was used to isolate PBMCs from 8.5 to 10 ml of fresh peripheral blood. Total RNA was extracted with Trizol reagent and quality-checked on an Agilent 2100 Bioanalyzer.

In this chain, TRBV10-2 is recombined with TRBJ1-6; the D gene is perhaps TRBD1, on 5 matching bases. The receptor was isolated from an adult man with Graves' ophthalmopathy. The sequencing sample was made of peripheral blood. The DNA reads TGCGCCAGCAGACAGGCGGAACCAAATTCACCCCTCCACTTT. Translated, this gives CASRQAEPNSPLHF.